Each of the 25 T cell receptor beta chains below was sequenced from the same sample in a study of CD8 T cells in Susac syndrome. When the RNA was reverse transcribed, random hexamers were used with an input of about 0.5 to 1 ug. TCRdb reprocessed the immunoSEQ multiplex PCR reads with MiXCR, giving one entry per CDR3 protein. The sample carries about 300,000 distinct CDR3 sequences, about 82% recorded once. Material for sequencing was CD8+ T cells from PBMCs. These receptor sequences come from a human donor with multiple sclerosis.

V is TRBV6-2 or TRBV6-3 and J is TRBJ2-1, with D uncertain. Germline V gene data show CDR1 as MNHEY and CDR2 as SVGEGT. Trimming stripped 5 bases from V and 8 bases from J, with 7 bases between. The CDR3 loop spans 11 amino acids. CDR3 coding DNA: TGTGCCAGCAGTCCAGACGATGAGCAGTTCTTC. Its translation: CASSPDDEQFF.

V is TRBV3-1 and J is TRBJ2-6; D may match TRBD1 or TRBD2 (5 bases each). V dropped 4 bases and J dropped 0 bases, with 13 bases sitting between them. Germline V lookup: CDR1 LGHDT, CDR2 YNNKEL (reference sequence). The CDR3 is 17 amino acids. CDR3 nucleotide sequence: TGTGCCAGCAGCCGGGGACGAGGGAACTCTGGGGCCAACGTCCTGACTTTC. This gives the protein CASSRGRGNSGANVLTF.

The rearrangement uses TRBV28 and TRBJ2-4; TRBD2 agrees at 15 bases. The trim removed 5 bases at V and 7 bases at J, leaving 6 bases unmatched. CDR3 size: 16 residues. Looked up from germline, CDR1 is MDHEN and CDR2 is SYDVKM. The CDR3 reads CASSRTSGRARNIQYF. CDR3 DNA sequence: TGTGCCAGCAGTAGGACTAGCGGGAGGGCCAGGAACATTCAGTACTTC.

V is TRBV3-1 and J is TRBJ2-5; 7 nucleotides align to TRBD1. The V gene end was trimmed by 0 bases and the J gene end by 5 bases; junction bases not matched to a gene: 6. CDR3 size: 15 residues. In germline, CDR1 is LGHDT, CDR2 YNNKEL (reference sequence). CDR3 protein: CASSQDKGAGETQYF. The CDR3 DNA reads as TGTGCCAGCAGCCAAGATAAGGGGGCCGGGGAGACCCAGTACTTC.

This clonotype has just one count. This chain uses TRBV20-1 with TRBJ2-5; weak D call: TRBD2 (7 bases). V lost 0 bases, J lost 5 bases, and 13 bases lay in between. In germline, CDR1 is DFQATT, CDR2 SNEGSKA (reference sequence). The length of the CDR3 is 14 residues. The CDR3 sequence: CSARDWRGGETQYF. For the CDR3, the DNA is TGCAGTGCTAGAGATTGGAGGGGGGGGGAGACCCAGTACTTC.

The V gene is TRBV7-2, the J gene TRBJ2-5; no firm D call. V shed 4 bases and J shed 5 bases, with 11 bases lying between them. This CDR3 comprises 13 residues. Germline loops: CDR1 SGHTA, CDR2 FQGNSA. The CDR3 region is CASSSENWETQYF. The CDR3 nucleotides read TGTGCCAGCAGCTCGGAGAATTGGGAGACCCAGTACTTC.

The chain combines TRBV27 with TRBJ2-2, with TRBD1 matching 7 bases. Looked up from germline, CDR1 is MNHEY and CDR2 is SMNVEV (reference sequence). The CDR3 runs to 17 residues. V lost 3 bases, J lost 2 bases, and 9 bases stayed unmatched. CDR3 nucleotides: TGTGCCAGCAGTTTTGATTTGGGGACAGCAAACACCGGGGAGCTGTTTTTT. Translation gives CASSFDLGTANTGELFF.

The rearrangement links TRBV6-2 or TRBV6-3 to TRBJ1-5; D gene ambiguous. CDR1 is MNHEY, CDR2 SVGEGT, per germline. The V and J ends lost 5 bases and 8 bases respectively, with 16 bases between them. This CDR3 region has 14 residues. Written as DNA, the CDR3 is TGTGCCAGCAGTGGTAGGTTAAGCGGAGAGCCCCAGCATTTT. Amino acid sequence: CASSGRLSGEPQHF.

The chain couples TRBV12-3 or TRBV12-4 to TRBJ2-1; TRBD2 agrees at 12 bases. Trimming took 5 bases from V and 6 from J; bases not matched to a gene: 2. This CDR3 is 14 amino acids long. CDR3 DNA: TGTGCCAGCAGTGGACTAGCGGGATCCAATGAGCAGTTCTTC. It specifies CASSGLAGSNEQFF.

V is TRBV6-2 or TRBV6-3 and J is TRBJ2-1; D gene uncertain. The CDR3 has 17 amino acids. Trimming cost V 0 bases and J 0 bases, with 12 bases left between them. The germline CDR1 and CDR2 sequences are MNHEY and SVGEGT. Written as DNA, the CDR3 is TGTGCCAGCAGTTACTCGCTAGGGTTAAACTCCTACAATGAGCAGTTCTTC. Its protein is CASSYSLGLNSYNEQFF.

The chain recombines TRBV30 with TRBJ2-3; 11 bases fit TRBD2. V was pared by 2 bases and J by 5 bases, with 6 bases of the junction left unmatched. Germline values: CDR1 GTSNPN, CDR2 SVGIG (reference sequence). The CDR3 extends over 15 amino acids. For the CDR3, the DNA is TGTGCCTGGAGTCCGACTAGCGGGATAGGAGATACGCAGTATTTT. The encoded protein is CAWSPTSGIGDTQYF. The whole variable domain, remainder taken from reference TRBV30 and TRBJ2-3, is SQTIHQWPATLVQPVGSPLSLECTVEGTSNPNLYWYRQAAGRGLQLLFYSVGIGQISSEVPQNLSASRPQDRQFILSSKKLLLSDSGFYLCAWSPTSGIGDTQYFGPGTRLTVL.

The chain carries TRBV7-8 and TRBJ2-7; TRBD2 agrees at 7 bases. The junction had 5 bases not matched to a gene; V was cut back by 1 base and J by 2 bases. CDR3 length: 15 residues. The germline CDR1 and CDR2 sequences are SGHVS and FQNEAQ. DNA for the CDR3: TGTGCCAGCAGCTTAGGCCTAGCGGTAACCTACGAGCAGTACTTC. Amino acids: CASSLGLAVTYEQYF.

The V gene is TRBV30, the J gene TRBJ1-4; 7 bases match TRBD1. J gave up 4 bases and V 4 bases, and 9 bases lay outside the gene matches. Per germline, CDR1 GTSNPN and CDR2 SVGIG (reference sequence). This CDR3 spans 15 amino acids. Here the CDR3 reads CAWKVDRALNEKLFF. CDR3 DNA: TGTGCCTGGAAGGTCGACAGGGCCCTTAATGAAAAACTGTTTTTT.

The chain joins TRBV13 to TRBJ2-5; 10 bases are a match to TRBD2. V gave up 5 bases and J gave up 2 bases; unmatched junction bases: 5. Per germline, CDR1 PRHDT and CDR2 FYEKMQ (reference sequence). The CDR3 runs 15 residues. CDR3 protein: CASSLLTSGQETQYF. DNA of the CDR3: TGTGCCAGCAGCCTTCTGACTAGCGGGCAAGAGACCCAGTACTTC.

CDR3 nucleotide sequence: TGTGCCAGCAGTTACGAGGAGAACACTGAAGCTTTCTTT. Translating gives CASSYEENTEAFF. The V gene is TRBV6-2 or TRBV6-3, the J gene TRBJ1-1; D gene unclear. V was shortened by 2 bases and J by 1 base, with 5 bases between the two germline ends. Germline V CDR1 and CDR2: MNHEY, SVGEGT. This CDR3 spans 13 amino acids.

The chain uses TRBV27 and TRBJ2-5; weak D call: TRBD2 (7 bases). This CDR3 contains 17 residues. Germline assignment: CDR1 MNHEY and CDR2 SMNVEV (reference sequence). Trimming left V 1 base short and J 4 bases short, with 19 bases between. The CDR3 nucleotides read TGTGCCAGCAGTTTATTCCCTGGCGGGGGCGTCTTAGAGACCCAGTACTTC. Translated: CASSLFPGGGVLETQYF.

The rearrangement joins TRBV12-3 or TRBV12-4 to TRBJ2-7; D tentatively reads TRBD1 or TRBD2 (5 bases each). Trimming cost V 6 bases and J 3 bases, with 9 bases left between them. This CDR3 is 12 amino acids long. CDR3 DNA: TGTGCCAGCAGAGAGGGGATCTACGAGCAGTACTTC. It is translated as CASREGIYEQYF.

CDR3 amino acids: CASRDVARGYNEQFF. The CDR3 region has the DNA TGTGCCAGCAGGGACGTAGCGAGGGGGTACAATGAGCAGTTCTTC. The V call is TRBV5-4, the J call TRBJ2-1; the D gene is possibly TRBD1 (6 bases). The CDR3 contains 15 residues. V lost 5 bases, J lost 4 bases, and 16 bases lay in between. Per germline, CDR1 SGHNT and CDR2 YYREEE (reference sequence).

The V and J genes are TRBV29-1 and TRBJ2-5, with D perhaps TRBD1 or TRBD2 (5 bases each). Germline CDR1 and CDR2: SQVTM and ANQGSEA. The CDR3 sequence is 11 residues long. Trimming stripped 7 bases from V and 5 bases from J, with 11 bases between. The CDR3 loop is CSGGVTETQYF. In DNA, the CDR3 is TGCAGCGGAGGGGTGACGGAGACCCAGTACTTC. The complete variable domain, with remaining parts taken from reference TRBV29-1 and TRBJ2-5, reads SAVISQKPSRDICQRGTSLTIQCQVDSQVTMMFWYRQQPGQSLTLIATANQGSEATYESGFVIDKFPISRPNLTFSTLTVSNMSPEDSSIYLCSGGVTETQYFGPGTRLLVL.

The V gene is TRBV19, the J gene TRBJ2-7; a possible D gene is TRBD1 (5 bases). V lost 3 bases and J 3 bases, leaving 12 bases between the germline ends. This CDR3 is built from 14 residues. CDR1 is LNHDA and CDR2 is SQIVND in the germline V gene (reference sequence). The CDR3 reads CASSIVLGHYEQYF. DNA for the CDR3: TGTGCCAGTAGTATTGTACTGGGGCACTACGAGCAGTACTTC. The full variable domain, its missing parts supplied by reference TRBV19 and TRBJ2-7, is DGGITQSPKYLFRKEGQNVTLSCEQNLNHDAMYWYRQDPGQGLRLIYYSQIVNDFQKGDIAEGYSVSREKKESFPLTVTSAQKNPTAFYLCASSIVLGHYEQYFGPGTRLTVT.

The count of this clonotype is one. The CDR3 DNA is TGTGCCAGTAGTACCCGGACTAGCGGGAGGGGGGACTCCTACGAGCAGTACTTC. Encoded protein: CASSTRTSGRGDSYEQYF. The gene calls are TRBV19 and TRBJ2-7; the match to TRBD2 covers 15 bases. This CDR3 is 18 amino acids long. V lost 4 bases, J lost 0 bases, and 7 bases stayed unmatched. Germline-derived CDR1 and CDR2 are LNHDA and SQIVND (reference sequence).

The J gene is TRBJ2-1, the V gene TRBV28, with 9 positions matching TRBD2. In germline, CDR1 is MDHEN, CDR2 SYDVKM. The J segment lost 0 bases and the V segment lost 3 bases, leaving 3 bases of the junction unmatched. This CDR3 spans 16 amino acids. Written as DNA, the CDR3 is TGTGCCAGCAGTTTTAGCGGGAGCTACTCCTACAATGAGCAGTTCTTC. Its translation: CASSFSGSYSYNEQFF.

In nucleotides, the CDR3 is TGTGCCAGCAGTGAAACAGGCACAGCCCAAGAGACCCAGTACTTC. It is translated as CASSETGTAQETQYF. This chain joins TRBV2 and TRBJ2-5; D is perhaps TRBD1 (5 bases). The CDR3 is 15 amino acids. Deletions cut 2 bases from V and 1 base from J, with 11 bases between. From germline, CDR1 is SNHLY and CDR2 FYNNEI.

This clonotype was seen only once. The CDR3 here is CATSKQEYQPQHF. The CDR3 DNA reads as TGTGCCACCAGCAAGCAGGAATATCAGCCCCAGCATTTT. V is TRBV15 and J is TRBJ1-5; D gene ambiguous. CDR1 is LNHNV and CDR2 is YYDKDF in the germline V gene (reference sequence). Trimming removed 4 bases at V and 5 bases at J, with 9 bases between. This CDR3 is built from 13 residues.

The chain has TRBV28 and TRBJ2-1; no clear D. Trimming shortened V by 3 bases and J by 4 bases, and 16 bases separated the two germline ends. The germline V gene has CDR1 MDHEN and CDR2 SYDVKM. The CDR3 is 16 amino acids. The CDR3 DNA follows: TGTGCCAGCAGTTTCCCCGTGAGATCGATATACAATGAGCAGTTCTTC. The encoded protein is CASSFPVRSIYNEQFF.